The present T cell receptor beta chain was sequenced within a study of cytomegalovirus exposure and HLA in healthy donors. Whole-study findings and limits: Investigators reported 150 to 200 TCR beta chains as tied to cytomegalovirus.

Trimming left V 3 bases short and J 5 bases short, with 14 bases between. The CDR3 extends over 15 amino acids. Germline assignment: CDR1 LGHNT and CDR2 FRNRAP. In regard to this clone: The target antigen is unknown.

Method: immunoSEQ multiplex PCR; TCRdb's copy keeps in-frame clones and lacks some. Of over 150,000 clones in the sample, 70% to 90% were seen once. Material: PBMCs. The sequence came from a woman under 30 in good health and CMV-seronegative. The chain is built from TRBV12-5 and TRBJ1-5, with D maybe TRBD1 (5 bases). The CDR3 bases are TGTGCTAGTGGTTTTGGATGGGGCCTCGATCAGCCCCAGCATTTT. It is translated as CASGFGWGLDQPQHF.